This TCR beta chain was sequenced during a study of blood T cell repertoires in COVID-19. The study recruited people aged about 18 to 90 years across roughly 25 US areas. This clone appeared many times. How the authors handled the data: By means of reference gene primer amplification, nucleated cell counts were estimated. Clones were sequenced by immunoSEQ multiplex PCR, and TCRdb holds only the in-frame ones, with some missing. The DNA gave D and trimming, while V, J and clone size come from that table. The table shows a few hundred thousand clones, with 80% to 90% occurring only once. The germline CDR1 and CDR2 sequences are KGHSH and LQKENI. V was pared by 4 bases and J by 2 bases, with 2 bases between. This CDR3 spans 12 amino acids.

The material sequenced was PBMCs or T cells enriched from blood (not recorded which). The chain combines TRBV18 with TRBJ2-2; no definite D call. This TCR was recovered from a woman aged 40 to 49 with acute COVID-19. In DNA form, the CDR3 reads TGTGCCAGCTCACTAAACACCGGGGAGCTGTTTTTT. Encoded protein: CASSLNTGELFF.